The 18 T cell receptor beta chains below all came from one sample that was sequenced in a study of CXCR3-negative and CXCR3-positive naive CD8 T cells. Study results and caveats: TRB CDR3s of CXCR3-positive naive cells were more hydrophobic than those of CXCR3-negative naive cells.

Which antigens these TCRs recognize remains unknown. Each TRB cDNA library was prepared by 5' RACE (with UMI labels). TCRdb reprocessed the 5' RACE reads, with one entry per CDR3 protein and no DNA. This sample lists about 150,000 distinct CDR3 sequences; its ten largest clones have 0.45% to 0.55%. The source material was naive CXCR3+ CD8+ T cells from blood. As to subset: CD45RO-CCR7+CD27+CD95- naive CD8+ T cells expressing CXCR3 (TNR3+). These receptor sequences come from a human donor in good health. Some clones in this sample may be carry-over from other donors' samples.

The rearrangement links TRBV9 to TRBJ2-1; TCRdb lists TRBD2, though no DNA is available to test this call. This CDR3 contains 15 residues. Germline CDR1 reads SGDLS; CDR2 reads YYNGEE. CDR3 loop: CASSEEGTSANEQFF.

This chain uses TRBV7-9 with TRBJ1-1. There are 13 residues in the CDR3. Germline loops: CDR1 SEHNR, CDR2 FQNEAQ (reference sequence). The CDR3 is CASSSPSGTEAFF.

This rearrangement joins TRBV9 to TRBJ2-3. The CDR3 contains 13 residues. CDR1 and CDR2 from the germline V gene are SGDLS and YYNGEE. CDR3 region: CASSKSITDTQYF.

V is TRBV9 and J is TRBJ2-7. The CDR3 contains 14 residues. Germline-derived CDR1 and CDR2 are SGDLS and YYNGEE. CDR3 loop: CASSVDGTYYEQYF.

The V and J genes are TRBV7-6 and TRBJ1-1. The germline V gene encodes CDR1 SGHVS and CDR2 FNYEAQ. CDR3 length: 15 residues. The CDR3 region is CASSPHQGGDTEAFF.

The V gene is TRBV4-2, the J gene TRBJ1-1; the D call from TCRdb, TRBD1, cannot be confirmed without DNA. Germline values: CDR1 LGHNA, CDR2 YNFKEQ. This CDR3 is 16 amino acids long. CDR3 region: CASSLDPTVLNTEAFF.

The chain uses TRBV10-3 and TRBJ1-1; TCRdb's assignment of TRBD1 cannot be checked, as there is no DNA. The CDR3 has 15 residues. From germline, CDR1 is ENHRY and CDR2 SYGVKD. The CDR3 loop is CAISDSGGANTEAFF.

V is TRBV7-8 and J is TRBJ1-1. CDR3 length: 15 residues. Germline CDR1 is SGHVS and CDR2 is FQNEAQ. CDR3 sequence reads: CASSYGRAMYTEAFF.

The CDR3 sequence: CASSYSMGPNEQYF. The V gene is TRBV6-2 or TRBV6-3, the J gene TRBJ2-7. The CDR3 extends over 14 amino acids. The germline V gene encodes CDR1 MNHEY and CDR2 SVGEGT.

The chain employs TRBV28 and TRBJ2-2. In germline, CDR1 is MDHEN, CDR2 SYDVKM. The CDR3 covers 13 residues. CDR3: CASSVRSTGELFF.

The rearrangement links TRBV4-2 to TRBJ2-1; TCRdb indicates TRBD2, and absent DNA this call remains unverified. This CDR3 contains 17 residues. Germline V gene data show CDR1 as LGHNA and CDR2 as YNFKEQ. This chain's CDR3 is CASSQVYTSGMVNEQFF.

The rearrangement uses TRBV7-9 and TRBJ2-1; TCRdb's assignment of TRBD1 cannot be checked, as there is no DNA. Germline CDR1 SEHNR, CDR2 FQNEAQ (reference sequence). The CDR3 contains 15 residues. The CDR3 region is CASSLGQDGHNEQFF. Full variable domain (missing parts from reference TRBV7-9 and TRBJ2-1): DTGVSQNPRHKITKRGQNVTFRCDPISEHNRLYWYRQTLGQGPEFLTYFQNEAQLEKSRLLSDRFSAERPKGSFSTLEIQRTEQGDSAMYLCASSLGQDGHNEQFFGPGTRLTVL.

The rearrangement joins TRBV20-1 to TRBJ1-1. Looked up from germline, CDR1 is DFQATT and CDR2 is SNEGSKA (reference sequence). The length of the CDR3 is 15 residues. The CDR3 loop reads CSARDFGSLNTEAFF.

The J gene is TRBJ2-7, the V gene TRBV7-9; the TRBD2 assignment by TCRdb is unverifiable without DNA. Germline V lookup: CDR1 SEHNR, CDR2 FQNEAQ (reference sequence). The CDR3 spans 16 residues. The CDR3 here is CASSSEMGPGRGEQYF.

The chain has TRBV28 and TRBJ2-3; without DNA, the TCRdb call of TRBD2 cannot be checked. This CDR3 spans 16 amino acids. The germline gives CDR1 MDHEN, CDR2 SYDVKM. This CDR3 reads CASSLTLAGGPDTQYF. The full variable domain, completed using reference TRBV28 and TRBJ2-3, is DVKVTQSSRYLVKRTGEKVFLECVQDMDHENMFWYRQDPGLGLRLIYFSYDVKMKEKGDIPEGYSVSREKKERFSLILESASTNQTSMYLCASSLTLAGGPDTQYFGPGTRLTVL.

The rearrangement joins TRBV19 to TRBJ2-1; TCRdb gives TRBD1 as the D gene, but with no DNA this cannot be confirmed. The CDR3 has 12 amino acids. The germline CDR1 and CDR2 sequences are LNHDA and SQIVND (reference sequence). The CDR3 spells CASIGDYNEHFF.

The CDR3 here is CATNNAGNTQYF. This chain joins TRBV15 and TRBJ2-3; TCRdb reports TRBD2, a call that lacks DNA to check it against. Germline CDR1 LNHNV, CDR2 YYDKDF (reference sequence). CDR3 length: 12 amino acids.

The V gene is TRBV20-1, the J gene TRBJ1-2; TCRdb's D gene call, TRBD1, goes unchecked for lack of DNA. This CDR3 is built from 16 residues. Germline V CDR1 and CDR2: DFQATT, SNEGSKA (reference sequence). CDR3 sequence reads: CSARDGDRGEVDGYTF.